The rows below give T cell receptor beta chains drawn from one sample of a study of blood T cells in healthy people across ages. TCRdb re-derived calls from the 5' RACE reads in MiXCR, one entry per CDR3 protein. Among over 950,000 distinct CDR3 sequences listed, roughly half were seen once. The sequenced sample consisted of blood. The source of these receptors is a woman aged 60 to 75 in good health. The CDR3 runs from the conserved cysteine through the conserved F or W. A D gene is named only where the DNA matches it firmly. Clone size appears in some rows only: once, few, many, or a class for an expanded clone.

J	V	D	size	DNA	CDR3
TRBJ2-3	TRBV6-4	-	-	TGTGCCAGCAGTCAGGGAGGACAGGCAACAGATACGCGGTATTTT	CASSQGGQATDTRYF
TRBJ2-7	TRBV30	TRBD1	-	TGTGCCTGGGGACAGGGATCCTACGAGCAGTACTTC	CAWGQGSYEQYF
TRBJ1-5	TRBV28	-	-	TGTGCCAGCAGTTTTGGTTATCATCCCCAGCATTTT	CASSFGYHPQHF
TRBJ2-1	TRBV6-5	-	-	TGTGCCAGCAGTCTGGGACCCTTTCCCAATGAGCAGTTCTTC	CASSLGPFPNEQFF
TRBJ2-1	TRBV11-3	-	-	TGTGCCAGCAGCTTAGAGCAGGGTGGAATCAATGAGCAGTTCTTC	CASSLEQGGINEQFF
TRBJ2-7	TRBV29-1	-	few	TGCAGCGTTGAAGTTCGACTACGGCAGTACTTC	CSVEVRLRQYF
TRBJ1-1	TRBV20-1	-	few	TGCAGTGCTCTGAAGGACAGCATGAACACTGAAGCTTTCTTT	CSALKDSMNTEAFF
TRBJ2-1	TRBV7-2	-	-	TGTGCCAGCAGCAACAGGGTTGGGGGCAATGAGCAGTTCTTC	CASSNRVGGNEQFF
TRBJ2-5	TRBV28	-	-	TGTGCCAGCAGTTTATGGGAAGGGACAACACAAGAGACCCAGTACTTC	CASSLWEGTTQETQYF
TRBJ2-1	TRBV6-2/TRBV6-3	-	-	TGTGCCAGCAGTACCCTTGGACAGTTTAATGAGCAGTTCTTC	CASSTLGQFNEQFF
TRBJ2-7	TRBV15	-	-	TGTGCCACCAGCAGAGATTTTGTGCAGTCCTACGAGCAGTACTTC	CATSRDFVQSYEQYF
TRBJ2-5	TRBV27	TRBD1	-	TGTGCCAGCAGTAACATCCGGGACAGAAGAGAGACCCAGTACTTC	CASSNIRDRRETQYF
TRBJ2-2	TRBV6-1	-	-	TGTGCCAGCCTTGACCTGGACAGCCGGAACACCGGGGAGCTGTTTTTT	CASLDLDSRNTGELFF
TRBJ2-5	TRBV6-5	-	-	TGTGCCAGCAGTTACCTCCCCAGCGGACAAGAGACCCAGTACTTC	CASSYLPSGQETQYF
TRBJ2-3	TRBV29-1	-	few	TGCAGCGTTGAACCGCCAGGGAAAGGCACAGATACGCAGTATTTT	CSVEPPGKGTDTQYF
TRBJ1-2	TRBV9	TRBD1	-	TGTGCCAGCAGCGCCGCAGGGGGCTATGGCTACACCTTC	CASSAAGGYGYTF
TRBJ2-6	TRBV5-1	TRBD1	few	TGCGCCAGTATCAGGGACAGAAACTCTGGGGCCAACGTCCTGACTTTC	CASIRDRNSGANVLTF
TRBJ2-5	TRBV29-1	TRBD1	once	TGCAGCGATAGGACAGGGGGAGAGACCCAGTACTTC	CSDRTGGETQYF
TRBJ2-4	TRBV25-1	-	-	TGTGCCAGCAGTGAATCACGGTTGACCATTCAGTACTTC	CASSESRLTIQYF
TRBJ2-7	TRBV20-1	-	few	TGCAGTGCCAACATCGGGGGTTTCCTCTCCTACGAGCAGTACTTC	CSANIGGFLSYEQYF
TRBJ2-7	TRBV20-1	TRBD1	few	TGCAGTGCTAGTCCTCGGACAGGGGCCTACGAGCAGTACTTC	CSASPRTGAYEQYF
TRBJ2-3	TRBV4-1	TRBD2	-	TGCGCCAGCAGCCAAGTAATTCCGGGAGGGGCAGATACGCAGTATTTT	CASSQVIPGGADTQYF
TRBJ1-2	TRBV3-1	-	-	TGTGCCAGCAGGGCCGGGACTTTCTATGGCTACACCTTC	CASRAGTFYGYTF
TRBJ2-5	TRBV28	TRBD2	-	TGTGCCAGCAGTGTGACTAGCGGGAGTGATGAGCAGTACTTC	CASSVTSGSDEQYF
TRBJ2-3	TRBV30	-	once	TGTGCCTGGAGTGTGGAACAGGGCCGCACAGATACGCAGTATTTT	CAWSVEQGRTDTQYF
TRBJ2-7	TRBV29-1	TRBD1	few	TGCAGCGTTGTAGTGGGACAGGGGGCTTACGAGCAGTACTTC	CSVVVGQGAYEQYF
TRBJ2-7	TRBV11-3	-	-	TGTGCCAGCAGCTTAGCCTTTGGAGGGTACGAGCAGTACTTC	CASSLAFGGYEQYF
TRBJ1-2	TRBV4-2	TRBD1	-	TGTGCCAGCAGCCAAGAACGACAGGGAGGCTACACCTTC	CASSQERQGGYTF
TRBJ2-6	TRBV6-5	-	few	TGTGCCAGCAGCCCAACTGCAAATTGGGGGGCCAACGTCCTGACTTTC	CASSPTANWGANVLTF
TRBJ2-7	TRBV18	TRBD2	-	TGTGCCAGCTCACCACCGGCCGGGGGGGATTACGAGCAGTACTTC	CASSPPAGGDYEQYF
TRBJ2-2	TRBV5-1	TRBD1	-	TGCGCCAGCAGCCAGGGGGTATCGAACACCGGGGAACTGTTTTTT	CASSQGVSNTGELFF
TRBJ2-7	TRBV29-1	TRBD1	few	TGCAGCGTTATGGGACAGGGGGCCGGTGAGCAGTACTTC	CSVMGQGAGEQYF
TRBJ2-3	TRBV7-3	-	-	TGTGCCAGCAGCTTAATAGTTTCCCCGGGGGATACACAGTATTTT	CASSLIVSPGDTQYF
TRBJ2-3	TRBV6-4	-	-	TGTGCCAGCAGTGACACGGCAGGACTAGATACGCAGTATTTT	CASSDTAGLDTQYF
TRBJ2-3	TRBV2	TRBD2	-	TGTGCCAGCTGGTTAGCGGGAGTGGGATTTAGCACAGATACGCAGTATTTT	CASWLAGVGFSTDTQYF
TRBJ2-7	TRBV30	-	-	TGTGCCTGGAGGAGCCGTTACTTCGGCTACGAGCAGTACTTC	CAWRSRYFGYEQYF
TRBJ2-3	TRBV20-1	TRBD2	few	TGCAGTGCTAGAGCCCAGACTAGCGGGAGTTCAGATACGCAGTATTTT	CSARAQTSGSSDTQYF
TRBJ2-5	TRBV5-1	TRBD1	-	TGCGCCAGCAGCGTAGGGACAGAAGAGACCCAGTACTTC	CASSVGTEETQYF
TRBJ2-7	TRBV29-1	TRBD1	few	TGCAGCGTTGCTCGTCCGACAGGGTCGCTCGAGCAGTACTTC	CSVARPTGSLEQYF